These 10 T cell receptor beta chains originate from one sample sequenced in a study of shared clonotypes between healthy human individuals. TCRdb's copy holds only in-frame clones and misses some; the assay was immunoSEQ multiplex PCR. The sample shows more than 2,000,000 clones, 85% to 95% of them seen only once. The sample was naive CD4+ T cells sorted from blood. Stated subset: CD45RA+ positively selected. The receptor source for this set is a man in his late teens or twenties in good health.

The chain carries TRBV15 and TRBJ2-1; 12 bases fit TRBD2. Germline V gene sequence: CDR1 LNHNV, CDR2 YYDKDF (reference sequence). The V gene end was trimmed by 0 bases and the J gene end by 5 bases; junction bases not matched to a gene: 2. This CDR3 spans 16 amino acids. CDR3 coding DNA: TGTGCCACCAGCAGAGATGGGACTAGCGGGCACAATGAGCAGTTCTTC. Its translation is CATSRDGTSGHNEQFF.

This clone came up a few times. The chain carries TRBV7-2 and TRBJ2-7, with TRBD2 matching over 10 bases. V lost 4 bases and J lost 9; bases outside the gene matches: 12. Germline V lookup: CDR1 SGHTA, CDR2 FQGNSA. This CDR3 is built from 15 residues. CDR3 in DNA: TGTGCCAGCAGCTCCGTCCTGTCTAGCGGGGGTACGCAGTACTTC. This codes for CASSSVLSSGGTQYF. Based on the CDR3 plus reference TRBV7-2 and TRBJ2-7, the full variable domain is GAGVSQSPSNKVTEKGKDVELRCDPISGHTALYWYRQSLGQGLEFLIYFQGNSAPDKSGLPSDRFSAERTGGSVSTLTIQRTQQEDSAVYLCASSSVLSSGGTQYFGPGTRLTVT.

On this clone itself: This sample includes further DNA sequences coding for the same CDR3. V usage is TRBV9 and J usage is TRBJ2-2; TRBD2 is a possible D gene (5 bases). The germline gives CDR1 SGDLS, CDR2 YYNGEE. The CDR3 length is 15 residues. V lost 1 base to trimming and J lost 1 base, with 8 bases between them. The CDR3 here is CASSVTGLNTGELFF. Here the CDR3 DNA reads TGTGCCAGCAGCGTAACGGGGTTGAACACCGGGGAGCTGTTTTTT. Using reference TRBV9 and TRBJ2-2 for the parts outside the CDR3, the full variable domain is DSGVTQTPKHLITATGQRVTLRCSPRSGDLSVYWYQQSLDQGLQFLIQYYNGEERAKGNILERFSAQQFPDLHSELNLSSLELGDSALYFCASSVTGLNTGELFFGEGSRLTVL.

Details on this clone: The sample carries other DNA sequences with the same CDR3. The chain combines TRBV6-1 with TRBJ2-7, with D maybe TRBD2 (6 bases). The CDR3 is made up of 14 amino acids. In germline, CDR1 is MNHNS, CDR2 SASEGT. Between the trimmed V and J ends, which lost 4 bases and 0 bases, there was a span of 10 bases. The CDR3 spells CASSVRGGSYEQYF. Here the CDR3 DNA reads TGTGCCAGCAGTGTGCGGGGCGGCTCCTACGAGCAGTACTTC.

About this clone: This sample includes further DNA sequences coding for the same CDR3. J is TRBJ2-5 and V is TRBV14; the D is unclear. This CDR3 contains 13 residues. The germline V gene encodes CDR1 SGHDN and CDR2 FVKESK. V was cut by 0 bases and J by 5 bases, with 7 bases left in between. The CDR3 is CASSQDLRETQYF. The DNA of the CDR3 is TGTGCCAGCAGCCAAGACTTAAGGGAGACCCAGTACTTC. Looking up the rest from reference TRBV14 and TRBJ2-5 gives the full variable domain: EAGVTQFPSHSVIEKGQTVTLRCDPISGHDNLYWYRRVMGKEIKFLLHFVKESKQDESGMPNNRFLAERTGGTYSTLKVQPAELEDSGVYFCASSQDLRETQYFGPGTRLLVL.

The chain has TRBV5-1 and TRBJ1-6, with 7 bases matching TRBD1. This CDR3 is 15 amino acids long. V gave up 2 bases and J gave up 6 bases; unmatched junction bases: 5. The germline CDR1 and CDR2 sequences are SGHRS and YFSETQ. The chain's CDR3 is CASSLTGQSNSPLHF. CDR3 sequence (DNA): TGCGCCAGCAGCTTAACGGGACAGAGTAATTCACCCCTCCACTTT.

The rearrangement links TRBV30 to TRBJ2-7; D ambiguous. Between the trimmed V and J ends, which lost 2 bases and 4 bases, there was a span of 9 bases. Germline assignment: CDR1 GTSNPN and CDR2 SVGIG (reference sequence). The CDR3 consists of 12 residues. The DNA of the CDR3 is TGTGCCTGGAGTCCGCGACCTTACGAGCAGTACTTC. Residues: CAWSPRPYEQYF.

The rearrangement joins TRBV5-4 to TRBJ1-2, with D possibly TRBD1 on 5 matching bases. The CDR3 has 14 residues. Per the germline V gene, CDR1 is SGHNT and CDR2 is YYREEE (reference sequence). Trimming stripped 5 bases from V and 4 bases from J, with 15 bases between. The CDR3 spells CASRRLGDSYGYTF. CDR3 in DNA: TGTGCCAGCAGACGACTGGGGGACTCCTATGGCTACACCTTC.

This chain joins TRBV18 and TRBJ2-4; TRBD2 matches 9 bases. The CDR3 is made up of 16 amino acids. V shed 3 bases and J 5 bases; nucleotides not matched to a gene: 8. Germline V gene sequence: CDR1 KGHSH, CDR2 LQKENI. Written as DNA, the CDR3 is TGTGCCAGCTCACCCCGGCTAGCGGGGAATGAAAACATTCAGTACTTC. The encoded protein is CASSPRLAGNENIQYF.

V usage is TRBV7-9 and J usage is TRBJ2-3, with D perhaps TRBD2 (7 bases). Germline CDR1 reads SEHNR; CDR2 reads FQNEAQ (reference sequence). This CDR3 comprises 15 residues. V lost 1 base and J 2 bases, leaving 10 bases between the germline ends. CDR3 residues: CASSLDGGPTDTQYF. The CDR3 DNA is TGTGCCAGCAGCTTAGACGGGGGGCCCACAGATACGCAGTATTTT. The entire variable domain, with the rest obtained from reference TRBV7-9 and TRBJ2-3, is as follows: DTGVSQNPRHKITKRGQNVTFRCDPISEHNRLYWYRQTLGQGPEFLTYFQNEAQLEKSRLLSDRFSAERPKGSFSTLEIQRTEQGDSAMYLCASSLDGGPTDTQYFGPGTRLTVL.